The 29 T cell receptor beta chains listed next were all sequenced from one sample in a study of cytomegalovirus exposure and HLA in healthy donors. PCR was performed using 60 Vbeta and 13 Jbeta primers. Sequencing used immunoSEQ multiplex PCR; TCRdb keeps in-frame clones, though not all of them. The table records roughly 180,000 clones, 84% of them present only once. The source material was PBMCs. These receptors were obtained from a girl between 2 and 10 years old in good health and CMV-seropositive.

The rearrangement links TRBV11-2 to TRBJ2-5; weak D call: TRBD1 (5 bases). V lost 3 bases and J 5 bases, leaving 10 bases between the germline ends. The CDR3 is 13 residues long. Germline-derived CDR1 and CDR2 are SGHAT and FQNNGV. The chain's CDR3 is CASSLGRDETQYF. The CDR3 DNA reads as TGTGCCAGCAGCTTGGGCAGGGATGAGACCCAGTACTTC.

The chain links TRBV6-5 to TRBJ2-5, with no clear D. Germline CDR1 reads MNHEY; CDR2 reads SVGAGI. V shed 5 bases and J shed 0 bases, with 4 bases lying between them. The CDR3 extends over 12 amino acids. DNA for the CDR3: TGTGCCAGCAGTCCAGACCAAGAGACCCAGTACTTC. This encodes CASSPDQETQYF.

The chain joins TRBV27 to TRBJ2-7; 9 nucleotides agree with TRBD1. CDR1 and CDR2 from the germline V gene are MNHEY and SMNVEV (reference sequence). Trimming cost V 4 bases and J 4 bases; bases outside gene matches: 2. The length of the CDR3 is 13 residues. The CDR3 reads CASSYRGRYEQYF. In DNA, the CDR3 is TGTGCCAGCAGTTACAGGGGGCGATACGAGCAGTACTTC.

This sequence joins TRBV4-1 and TRBJ2-3; 11 nucleotides line up with TRBD2. This CDR3 is built from 16 residues. Trimming took 0 bases from V and 5 from J; bases not matched to a gene: 4. Looked up from germline, CDR1 is MGHRA and CDR2 is YSYEKL. The CDR3 loop reads CASSQESSGRLDTQYF. Written as DNA, the CDR3 is TGCGCCAGCAGCCAAGAATCTAGCGGGAGGTTAGATACGCAGTATTTT.

The chain combines TRBV25-1 with TRBJ2-1; 7 bases fit TRBD2. This CDR3 has 13 residues. V lost 3 bases to trimming and J lost 7 bases; unmatched junction nucleotides: 3. Germline CDR1 reads MGHDK; CDR2 reads SYGVNS. The CDR3 bases are TGTGCCAGCAGTGACTTTAGCGGGAATGAGCAGTTCTTC. Translating it yields CASSDFSGNEQFF.

The J gene is TRBJ2-7, the V gene TRBV30, with 7 bases lining up with TRBD2. The CDR3 runs to 13 residues. After removal of 3 bases from V and 7 bases from J, the junction contained 9 bases not matched to a gene. The germline gives CDR1 GTSNPN, CDR2 SVGIG (reference sequence). DNA of the CDR3: TGTGCCTGGAGAGCCGGGGGGAGGATAGAGCAGTACTTC. Translating gives CAWRAGGRIEQYF.

V usage is TRBV13 and J usage is TRBJ2-3; the D gene is possibly TRBD1 (6 bases). Germline V gene sequence: CDR1 PRHDT, CDR2 FYEKMQ (reference sequence). The germline V and J ends were trimmed by 5 bases and 4 bases, with 19 bases remaining between them. The length of the CDR3 is 16 residues. CDR3 in amino acids: CASSPRLQGAADTQYF. Here the CDR3 DNA reads TGTGCCAGCAGCCCCCGCCTACAGGGAGCGGCAGATACGCAGTATTTT.

This chain connects TRBV10-1 to TRBJ2-1; possible D gene TRBD1, 6 bases. V was cut by 0 bases and J by 7 bases, with 10 bases left in between. Per the germline V gene, CDR1 is WNHNN and CDR2 is SYGVQD (reference sequence). The CDR3 extends over 14 amino acids. The chain's CDR3 is CASSESGQLNEQFF. CDR3 bases: TGCGCCAGCAGTGAGTCTGGACAGCTGAATGAGCAGTTCTTC.

The rearrangement links TRBV15 to TRBJ2-4, with 12 bases identical to TRBD2. Germline values: CDR1 LNHNV, CDR2 YYDKDF (reference sequence). There are 16 residues in the CDR3. V dropped 3 bases and J dropped 6; count of bases not matched to a gene: 6. The CDR3 region is CATSRSGTSGSNIQYF. Written as DNA, the CDR3 is TGTGCCACCAGCAGGTCTGGGACTAGCGGGTCAAACATTCAGTACTTC. Full variable domain (outside the CDR3, taken from reference TRBV15 and TRBJ2-4): DAMVIQNPRYQVTQFGKPVTLSCSQTLNHNVMYWYQQKSSQAPKLLFHYYDKDFNNEADTPDNFQSRRPNTSFCFLDIRSPGLGDTAMYLCATSRSGTSGSNIQYFGAGTRLSVL.

The chain combines TRBV18 with TRBJ2-1; 8 bases are a match to TRBD1. After removal of 7 bases from V and 0 bases from J, the junction contained 5 bases not matched to a gene. The CDR3 is made up of 15 amino acids. Looked up from germline, CDR1 is KGHSH and CDR2 is LQKENI. CDR3 residues: CASWAGQGSYNEQFF. The DNA for the CDR3 is TGTGCCAGCTGGGCAGGACAGGGCTCCTACAATGAGCAGTTCTTC.

V and J are TRBV6-6 and TRBJ2-2, with 7 positions matching TRBD1. From germline, CDR1 is MNHNY and CDR2 SVGAGI (reference sequence). CDR3 size: 14 residues. V shed 2 bases, J shed 3 bases, and the junction held 0 bases outside the gene matches. CDR3 loop: CASSYRGHTGELFF. CDR3 sequence (DNA): TGTGCCAGCAGTTACAGGGGGCACACCGGGGAGCTGTTTTTT.

This clone was seen a few times. The CDR3 bases are TGTGCCAGCAGTGAAGGGAGAGGAAAAGCCGCTAACTATGGCTACACCTTC. As protein: CASSEGRGKAANYGYTF. The chain employs TRBV25-1 and TRBJ1-2; the D is unclear. The V end was cut by 2 bases, the J end by 0 bases, with 16 bases between. The germline V gene encodes CDR1 MGHDK and CDR2 SYGVNS. CDR3 size: 17 residues.

The DNA of the CDR3 is TGTGCCAGCAGCCCGACCTCTAGCGGGAGGGGTGGCAGGGATACGCAGTATTTT. Amino acids: CASSPTSSGRGGRDTQYF. V is TRBV7-2 and J is TRBJ2-3, with TRBD2 matching 12 bases. This CDR3 is 18 amino acids long. Germline loops: CDR1 SGHTA, CDR2 FQGNSA. Trimming took 5 bases from V and 6 from J; bases not matched to a gene: 15.

This clone appeared a few times. This sequence joins TRBV5-6 and TRBJ1-1, with 8 positions matching TRBD1. The J segment lost 7 bases and the V segment lost 5 bases, leaving 7 bases of the junction unmatched. The germline gives CDR1 SGHDT, CDR2 YYEEEE. The CDR3 is made up of 13 amino acids. The CDR3, as DNA: TGTGCCAGCAGTCATACAGGGGGTATTGAAGCTTTCTTT. This gives the protein CASSHTGGIEAFF.

The CDR3, as DNA: TGTGCCAGCAGTGGAACAGGGCCCACAGATACGCAGTATTTT. Its translation: CASSGTGPTDTQYF. The genes are TRBV6-1 and TRBJ2-3, with D tentatively TRBD1 (6 bases). The CDR3 length is 14 residues. Trimming took off 4 bases at V and 2 bases at J, with 10 bases between the two ends. Germline loops: CDR1 MNHNS, CDR2 SASEGT.

This clone turned up a few times. The rearrangement uses TRBV11-3 and TRBJ2-5; 14 nucleotides line up with TRBD2. The germline V gene has CDR1 SGHNT and CDR2 YENEEA. CDR3 length: 19 residues. J lost 3 bases, V lost 0 bases, and 9 bases had no gene match. CDR3 in DNA: TGTGCCAGCAGCTTAGATGTCCGGACTAGCGGGAGGATAGAAGAGACCCAGTACTTC. Protein sequence: CASSLDVRTSGRIEETQYF.

This clone was counted a single time. The genes are TRBV27 and TRBJ2-7; 7 bases line up with TRBD1. The CDR3 has 15 amino acids. Germline loops: CDR1 MNHEY, CDR2 SMNVEV (reference sequence). J gave up 0 bases and V 5 bases, and 7 bases lay outside the gene matches. The CDR3 region has the DNA TGTGCCAGCAGTGCCTGGACAGGCAGCTCCTACGAGCAGTACTTC. As protein: CASSAWTGSSYEQYF.

The genes are TRBV12-2 and TRBJ1-1; TRBD1, the D gene given by the table, was not confirmed from the DNA. TRBV12-2 counts as a pseudogene. This CDR3 is built from 15 residues. The chain's CDR3 is CASRSTGSGYTEAFF. The CDR3 DNA reads as TGTGCAAGTCGCTCGACAGGGTCAGGGTACACTGAAGCTTTCTTT.

This clone was seen a handful of times. The chain has TRBV19 and TRBJ2-1, with a possible D match to TRBD2 (6 bases). The length of the CDR3 is 15 residues. Germline V lookup: CDR1 LNHDA, CDR2 SQIVND (reference sequence). Trimming took 5 bases from V and 0 from J, leaving 11 bases between them. The CDR3 DNA reads as TGTGCCAGTAGTGCGGGGCTTAACTCCTACAATGAGCAGTTCTTC. Its translation is CASSAGLNSYNEQFF.

This chain uses TRBV5-6 with TRBJ1-6, with no clear D. Looked up from germline, CDR1 is SGHDT and CDR2 is YYEEEE. Deletions cut 4 bases from V and 8 bases from J, with 13 bases between. This CDR3 region has 14 residues. The CDR3 DNA follows: TGTGCCAGCAGCCGGGATCTGGCTTATTCACCCCTCCACTTT. Translated: CASSRDLAYSPLHF.

The chain couples TRBV15 to TRBJ2-2; no clear D. V was clipped by 1 base and J by 7 bases, with 13 bases between them. CDR1 is LNHNV, CDR2 YYDKDF, per germline (reference sequence). This CDR3 region has 15 residues. As DNA, the CDR3 is TGTGCCACCAGCAGAGCTTACAATCAAAACGGGGAGCTGTTTTTT. Translated: CATSRAYNQNGELFF.

The V and J genes are TRBV4-1 and TRBJ1-6; 7 bases map to TRBD1. Trimming cost V 3 bases and J 7 bases; bases outside gene matches: 6. The V gene's germline CDR1 is MGHRA and CDR2 YSYEKL. The CDR3 contains 15 residues. Here the CDR3 DNA reads TGCGCCAGCAGCCACTGGACAGGAGAGAATTCACCCCTCCACTTT. It encodes CASSHWTGENSPLHF.

The chain joins TRBV6-4 to TRBJ2-7; D not resolved. The V and J ends lost 11 bases and 6 bases respectively, with 8 bases between them. CDR1 and CDR2 from the germline V gene are MRHNA and SNTAGT. This CDR3 has 9 residues. The CDR3 protein is CAHKSEQYF. DNA of the CDR3: TGTGCCCACAAAAGCGAGCAGTACTTC.

The CDR3 loop reads CASSLDRGTEAFF. CDR3 coding DNA: TGTGCCAGCAGCTTAGACCGCGGGACCGAAGCTTTCTTT. The chain recombines TRBV11-2 with TRBJ1-1, with a weak D call TRBD1 (5 bases). CDR1 SGHAT and CDR2 FQNNGV come from the germline V gene. Trimming took 0 bases from V and 8 from J, leaving 10 bases between them. This CDR3 has 13 residues.

The chain links TRBV2 to TRBJ2-3, with 9 positions matching TRBD1. Germline CDR1 SNHLY, CDR2 FYNNEI. V shed 7 bases, J shed 3 bases, and the junction held 8 bases outside the gene matches. The CDR3 length is 15 residues. The CDR3 DNA sequence: TGTGCCAGCATCGCTGACAGGGGGGGAACAGATACGCAGTATTTT. As protein: CASIADRGGTDTQYF.

This clone was seen only once. One end of the junction does not line up with germline, which may come from a read error. The chain uses TRBV6-6 and TRBJ2-7, with TRBD1 identical over 7 bases. Germline loops: CDR1 MNHNY, CDR2 SVGAGI (reference sequence). The length of the CDR3 is 15 residues. CDR3 sequence reads: CASGYRTGSIYEQYF. CDR3 nucleotides: TGTGCCAGCGGTTACCGGACAGGTAGCATCTACGAGCAGTACTTC.

CDR3 DNA: TGTGCCAGACTGTCCGTAGCGGGAGTCTCCTACGAGCAGTACTTC. This sequence encodes CARLSVAGVSYEQYF. J is TRBJ2-7 and V is TRBV21-1; the table calls TRBD2, which could not be checked here. TRBV21-1 represents a pseudogene. The CDR3 runs to 15 residues.

The chain joins TRBV18 to TRBJ2-4, with TRBD1 matching 9 bases. The V segment lost 5 bases and the J segment 0 bases; nucleotides outside the gene matches: 8. This CDR3 has 17 residues. Germline CDR1 is KGHSH and CDR2 is LQKENI. CDR3: CASSASGTGLAKNIQYF. In DNA, the CDR3 is TGTGCCAGCTCAGCGTCCGGGACAGGGCTAGCCAAAAACATTCAGTACTTC.

This CDR3 is CATSRDGTGQIEQYF. The CDR3 region has the DNA TGTGCCACCAGCAGAGATGGGACAGGGCAAATTGAGCAGTACTTC. The chain has TRBV15 and TRBJ2-7; TRBD1 matches 9 bases. The CDR3 is made up of 15 amino acids. Per the germline V gene, CDR1 is LNHNV and CDR2 is YYDKDF (reference sequence). V gave up 0 bases and J gave up 7 bases; unmatched junction bases: 7.